Listed here are 19 T cell receptor beta chains from one sample, sequenced in a study of Tregs in tolerant kidney transplant recipients (dated by TCRdb to between 2019 and 2020). Related donors were used in the transplants with nonmyeloablative bone marrow transplantation, and mixed chimerism was transient in the human trials. The library was generated by the immunoSEQ multiplex PCR assay. Held by TCRdb, this immuneACCESS table contains in-frame sequences only and omits some clones. Under half of the omission traces to an unresolved V gene where checked; the cause of the rest is unknown. In this sample the table shows about 81,000 clones, roughly 91% of which occur a single time. The ten most abundant clones make up 1.6% of the sample. The sample in question was CD4+ T cells from blood (PBMCs), obtained 24 months after the transplant. The receptors originated from a human patient who received a combined kidney and bone marrow transplant. After a transplant, certain T cells may trace back to the graft donor.

The chain recombines TRBV25-1 with TRBJ2-5, with D unresolved. The CDR3 spans 11 residues. CDR1 is MGHDK and CDR2 is SYGVNS in the germline V gene. The V gene lost 4 bases and the J gene lost 7 bases, with 7 bases spanning the gap. CDR3 in amino acids: CASSGLRTQYF. The CDR3 DNA is TGTGCCAGCAGTGGCCTCAGGACCCAGTACTTC.

The chain combines TRBV20-1 with TRBJ2-5; the D is unclear. Matching the DNA end better, TRBJ2-7 makes the J call doubtful. Germline-derived CDR1 and CDR2 are DFQATT and SNEGSKA (reference sequence). This CDR3 has 11 amino acids. The chain's CDR3 is CSAKDSYEQYF. As DNA, the CDR3 is TGCAGTGCTAAAGACTCCTACGAGCAGTACTTC.

The rearrangement links TRBV6-5 to TRBJ2-7; weak D call: TRBD2 (5 bases). The germline V and J ends were trimmed by 6 bases and 2 bases, with 17 bases remaining between them. Looked up from germline, CDR1 is MNHEY and CDR2 is SVGAGI. The CDR3 has 15 amino acids. CDR3 in amino acids: CASRRRAVEAYEQYF. CDR3 coding DNA: TGTGCCAGCAGGAGACGAGCGGTGGAAGCCTACGAGCAGTACTTC.

This rearrangement joins TRBV7-9 to TRBJ1-2; TRBD1 is a possible D gene (6 bases). The germline CDR1 and CDR2 sequences are SEHNR and FQNEAQ (reference sequence). The V end lost 5 bases, the J end lost 7 bases, and 14 bases lay between the germline ends. The CDR3 consists of 13 residues. In DNA form, the CDR3 reads TGTGCCAGCAGCCTACAGGGTCTGGGTGGCTACACCTTC. Its protein is CASSLQGLGGYTF.

This clone was found a few times. The chain has TRBV7-3 and TRBJ2-3; 10 bases align to TRBD2. The J segment lost 6 bases and the V segment lost 3 bases, leaving 6 bases of the junction unmatched. From germline, CDR1 is SGHTA and CDR2 FQGTGA. The CDR3 spans 15 residues. CDR3 region: CASSLSGGAGDTQYF. The DNA for the CDR3 is TGTGCCAGCAGCTTGAGCGGGGGGGCGGGGGATACGCAGTATTTT. The complete variable domain, with remaining parts taken from reference TRBV7-3 and TRBJ2-3, reads GAGVSQTPSNKVTEKGKYVELRCDPISGHTALYWYRQSLGQGPEFLIYFQGTGAADDSGLPNDRFFAVRPEGSVSTLKIQRTERGDSAVYLCASSLSGGAGDTQYFGPGTRLTVL.

This chain links TRBV9 with TRBJ1-6, with D perhaps matching TRBD1 (6 bases). V lost 4 bases, J lost 9 bases, and 11 bases lay in between. In germline, CDR1 is SGDLS, CDR2 YYNGEE. The CDR3 has 13 amino acids. The CDR3 DNA follows: TGTGCCAGCAGCTCTCAGGGGTCTTCACCCCTCCACTTT. As protein: CASSSQGSSPLHF.

The chain recombines TRBV6-6 with TRBJ2-7; TRBD2 agrees at 12 bases. The ends lost 5 bases at V and 0 bases at J; junction bases unmatched: 2. From germline, CDR1 is MNHNY and CDR2 SVGAGI (reference sequence). This CDR3 region has 15 residues. The CDR3 here is CASSLAGGSSYEQYF. The CDR3 DNA reads as TGTGCCAGCAGTCTAGCGGGGGGGAGCTCCTACGAGCAGTACTTC.

Of note for this clone: The identical CDR3 is also encoded by other nucleotide sequences in the sample. The chain links TRBV18 to TRBJ2-7; 13 nucleotides line up with TRBD2. The CDR3 runs 17 residues. J was trimmed by 1 base and V by 1 base; bases with no gene match: 4. Germline V CDR1 and CDR2: KGHSH, LQKENI. The CDR3 DNA follows: TGTGCCAGCTCACCACAGCTACTAGCGGGAGGGTCCTACGAGCAGTACTTC. Translated, it gives CASSPQLLAGGSYEQYF.

The chain uses TRBV6-1 and TRBJ1-1; TRBD1 might be the D (5 bases). Trimming stripped 5 bases from V and 7 bases from J, with 17 bases between. This CDR3 is built from 14 residues. Germline loops: CDR1 MNHNS, CDR2 SASEGT. CDR3 residues: CASSPYPWGLEAFF. The CDR3 DNA follows: TGTGCCAGCAGTCCTTACCCGTGGGGCCTTGAAGCTTTCTTT.

The chain has TRBV29-1 and TRBJ1-1; no reliable D call. Trimming pared 3 bases from V and 6 bases from J, leaving 8 bases between. Germline CDR1 is SQVTM and CDR2 is ANQGSEA. The CDR3 loop spans 11 amino acids. Here the CDR3 DNA reads TGCAGCGTTGACCCTGAGGCTGAAGCTTTCTTT. This gives the protein CSVDPEAEAFF. The full variable domain, completed using reference TRBV29-1 and TRBJ1-1, is SAVISQKPSRDICQRGTSLTIQCQVDSQVTMMFWYRQQPGQSLTLIATANQGSEATYESGFVIDKFPISRPNLTFSTLTVSNMSPEDSSIYLCSVDPEAEAFFGQGTRLTVV.

The genes are TRBV6-5 and TRBJ2-7; 9 bases are shared with TRBD1. Losses at the gene ends were 11 bases for V and 1 base for J; bases not matched to a gene: 6. Per germline, CDR1 MNHEY and CDR2 SVGAGI. This CDR3 has 13 residues. The CDR3 sequence is CASRGTGSYEQYF. The CDR3 DNA reads TGTGCCTCCAGGGGGACAGGGTCCTACGAGCAGTACTTC.

The chain combines TRBV29-1 with TRBJ1-2; TRBD1 is a possible D gene (5 bases). The CDR3 runs 13 residues. Trimming removed 5 bases from V and 9 bases from J, with 19 bases in between. Germline V gene sequence: CDR1 SQVTM, CDR2 ANQGSEA. CDR3 sequence reads: CSVSSREVDSYTF. For the CDR3, the DNA is TGCAGCGTTTCCTCCAGGGAGGTCGATAGCTACACCTTC.

The V gene is TRBV2, the J gene TRBJ2-7; D perhaps matches TRBD2 (6 bases). Trimming cost V 6 bases and J 0 bases, with 12 bases left between them. CDR3 length: 14 residues. Germline CDR1 reads SNHLY; CDR2 reads FYNNEI. CDR3 in DNA: TGTGCCAGCAGCTCGGGACTGATCTCCTACGAGCAGTACTTC. Translation: CASSSGLISYEQYF. Variable domain in full (rest from reference TRBV2 and TRBJ2-7): EPEVTQTPSHQVTQMGQEVILRCVPISNHLYFYWYRQILGQKVEFLVSFYNNEISEKSEIFDDQFSVERPDGSNFTLKIRSTKLEDSAMYFCASSSGLISYEQYFGPGTRLTVT.

The chain uses TRBV19 and TRBJ2-5; tentative D call: TRBD1 (5 bases). Germline V lookup: CDR1 LNHDA, CDR2 SQIVND (reference sequence). There are 14 residues in the CDR3. Trimming removed 5 bases from V and 5 bases from J, with 15 bases in between. CDR3 coding DNA: TGTGCCAGTAGTCCTTACCGGCCAGGGGAGACCCAGTACTTC. Encoded protein: CASSPYRPGETQYF. The whole variable domain, remainder taken from reference TRBV19 and TRBJ2-5, is DGGITQSPKYLFRKEGQNVTLSCEQNLNHDAMYWYRQDPGQGLRLIYYSQIVNDFQKGDIAEGYSVSREKKESFPLTVTSAQKNPTAFYLCASSPYRPGETQYFGPGTRLLVL.

In regard to this clone: This same CDR3 is encoded by further DNA sequences in the sample. V and J are TRBV4-1 and TRBJ1-6; D not resolved. CDR3 size: 16 residues. The V end was cut by 0 bases, the J end by 0 bases, with 6 bases between. CDR1 and CDR2 from the germline V gene are MGHRA and YSYEKL. CDR3: CASSQEGSSYNSPLHF. As DNA, the CDR3 is TGCGCCAGCAGCCAAGAAGGGAGCTCCTATAATTCACCCCTCCACTTT.

V is TRBV11-2 and J is TRBJ2-1; TRBD2 aligns across 13 bases. CDR1 is SGHAT, CDR2 FQNNGV, per germline. The CDR3 consists of 18 residues. V was clipped by 2 bases and J by 9 bases; unmatched bases: 13. The CDR3 coding sequence is TGTGCCAGCAGCTTAATTCCTACTAGCGGGAGGGCCGTGGGTGAGCAGTTCTTC. Translation: CASSLIPTSGRAVGEQFF.

Here the CDR3 reads CASRPHLAGGNTGELFF. The CDR3 DNA is TGTGCCAGCAGACCCCACCTAGCGGGAGGGAACACCGGGGAGCTGTTTTTT. J is TRBJ2-2 and V is TRBV7-9; 11 bases align to TRBD2. This CDR3 has 17 amino acids. CDR1 SEHNR and CDR2 FQNEAQ come from the germline V gene (reference sequence). After removal of 6 bases from V and 1 base from J, the junction contained 7 bases not matched to a gene.

The rearrangement links TRBV11-3 to TRBJ2-1, with 10 bases matching TRBD2. CDR1 SGHNT and CDR2 YENEEA come from the germline V gene. CDR3 size: 16 residues. V gave up 5 bases and J gave up 9 bases; unmatched junction bases: 13. CDR3: CASSRDKRGGLIEQFF. The DNA of the CDR3 is TGTGCCAGCAGCCGTGACAAGCGGGGGGGCCTGATTGAGCAGTTCTTC.

V gene TRBV12-5 combines with J gene TRBJ2-1, with a possible D match to TRBD2 (5 bases). CDR1 is LGHNT, CDR2 FRNRAP, per germline. The CDR3 has 19 residues. Trimming took off 5 bases at V and 0 bases at J, with 23 bases between the two ends. The CDR3 coding sequence is TGTGCTAGTGGTCTATTCGGACGGGCAGCGGTCTACTCCTACAATGAGCAGTTCTTC. As protein: CASGLFGRAAVYSYNEQFF.